This T cell receptor beta chain was sequenced for a study of OX40 agonist ivuxolimab in advanced cancers. A note on the overall study: The costimulatory receptor OX40 (CD134) was targeted by ivuxolimab, a fully human IgG2 agonistic monoclonal antibody. Intravenous ivuxolimab was administered to patients every 2 weeks at six dose levels: 0.01, 0.1, 0.3, 1.5, 3 and 10 mg/kg. Among the roughly 50 dose-escalation patients, some 19 had hepatocellular carcinoma, roughly 15 melanoma, 9 renal cell carcinoma and 9 head and neck cancer. A male proportion of roughly 80% and a mean age of approximately 60 years, ranging from about 23 to 90, were recorded for the dose-escalation cohort. Patients were allowed to have had prior anti-PD-1, anti-PD-L1 or anti-CTLA-4 therapy, and roughly 40% of the dose-escalation patients had previously received checkpoint inhibitors. Partial responses were achieved by three dose-escalation patients, of whom one had hepatocellular carcinoma and two had cutaneous melanoma. The point of sequencing TCRbeta in the periphery was to test whether ivuxolimab changed TCR sequence diversity and drove clonal T-cell expansion. The paper covers the monotherapy dose-escalation part of the phase I ivuxolimab trial, which included N of about 56 patients. The research as a whole found: At doses from 0.1 to 3.0 mg/kg, clonal expansion was seen in both CD4+ and CD8+ blood T cells between baseline and week 6. The antigen specificity of the clonally expanded peripheral T cells was not determined. In the 0.1-3.0 mg/kg groups, partial responders were among the patients with the lowest normalized peripheral clonal expansion, particularly in CD8+ T cells. After ivuxolimab, expanded clones were on average more numerous among CD8+ T cells than among CD4+ T cells. Low levels of normalized T-cell clonal expansion were also seen in some nonresponding patients.

The CDR3 covers 16 residues, taking in both the cysteine and the phenylalanine. The only DNA kept is the CDR3, 48 bases in frame from the first base. V loses 0 bases of germline sequence and J loses 2 bases, and the interval between the two ends is 10 bases. The germline V gene supplies CDR1 WSHSY and CDR2 SAAADI. The table lists this clone with a count of one. No antigen is known for it. No per-base quality is available; no much larger clone lies one base away. For sequencing of the TCRbeta CDR3 region, genomic DNA was extracted from the sorted cells. TCRbeta CDR3 regions were sequenced using the immunoSEQ Assay. The table comes from immuneACCESS by way of TCRdb, which keeps in-frame sequences with V and J called. Part of the clones is missing from these tables; in studies checked, under half for an unresolved V gene and the rest for unknown reasons. Here the sample has about 56,000 clones; about nine tenths occur a single time. The leading ten clones occupy roughly 25% of the sample.

The trial excluded patients who had a history of autoimmune disease or who were on systemic immunosuppression. Peripheral blood for TCR sequencing was collected from all dose cohorts at baseline, on cycle 4 day 1, and on cycle 7 day 1. The samples were taken from a phase I, first-in-human, multicenter, open-label dose-escalation trial of ivuxolimab. Adults with locally advanced or metastatic melanoma, renal cell carcinoma, hepatocellular carcinoma or head and neck squamous cell carcinoma were enrolled in the trial. Before TCR sequencing, CD4+ and CD8+ T cells were separately sorted from peripheral blood.

Sequencing used CD4+ or CD8+ T cells sorted from blood, obtained in a trial of the OX40 agonist ivuxolimab. This receptor chain uses TRBV10-2 and TRBJ1-4; confidence is insufficient to name the D gene. This receptor was obtained from an adult with an advanced solid tumor such as melanoma, head and neck, liver or kidney cancer. The nucleotides are TGCGCCAGCAGTGAGTCGGGCGGGTTGACTAATGAAAAACTGTTTTTT. The resulting protein is CASSESGGLTNEKLFF.